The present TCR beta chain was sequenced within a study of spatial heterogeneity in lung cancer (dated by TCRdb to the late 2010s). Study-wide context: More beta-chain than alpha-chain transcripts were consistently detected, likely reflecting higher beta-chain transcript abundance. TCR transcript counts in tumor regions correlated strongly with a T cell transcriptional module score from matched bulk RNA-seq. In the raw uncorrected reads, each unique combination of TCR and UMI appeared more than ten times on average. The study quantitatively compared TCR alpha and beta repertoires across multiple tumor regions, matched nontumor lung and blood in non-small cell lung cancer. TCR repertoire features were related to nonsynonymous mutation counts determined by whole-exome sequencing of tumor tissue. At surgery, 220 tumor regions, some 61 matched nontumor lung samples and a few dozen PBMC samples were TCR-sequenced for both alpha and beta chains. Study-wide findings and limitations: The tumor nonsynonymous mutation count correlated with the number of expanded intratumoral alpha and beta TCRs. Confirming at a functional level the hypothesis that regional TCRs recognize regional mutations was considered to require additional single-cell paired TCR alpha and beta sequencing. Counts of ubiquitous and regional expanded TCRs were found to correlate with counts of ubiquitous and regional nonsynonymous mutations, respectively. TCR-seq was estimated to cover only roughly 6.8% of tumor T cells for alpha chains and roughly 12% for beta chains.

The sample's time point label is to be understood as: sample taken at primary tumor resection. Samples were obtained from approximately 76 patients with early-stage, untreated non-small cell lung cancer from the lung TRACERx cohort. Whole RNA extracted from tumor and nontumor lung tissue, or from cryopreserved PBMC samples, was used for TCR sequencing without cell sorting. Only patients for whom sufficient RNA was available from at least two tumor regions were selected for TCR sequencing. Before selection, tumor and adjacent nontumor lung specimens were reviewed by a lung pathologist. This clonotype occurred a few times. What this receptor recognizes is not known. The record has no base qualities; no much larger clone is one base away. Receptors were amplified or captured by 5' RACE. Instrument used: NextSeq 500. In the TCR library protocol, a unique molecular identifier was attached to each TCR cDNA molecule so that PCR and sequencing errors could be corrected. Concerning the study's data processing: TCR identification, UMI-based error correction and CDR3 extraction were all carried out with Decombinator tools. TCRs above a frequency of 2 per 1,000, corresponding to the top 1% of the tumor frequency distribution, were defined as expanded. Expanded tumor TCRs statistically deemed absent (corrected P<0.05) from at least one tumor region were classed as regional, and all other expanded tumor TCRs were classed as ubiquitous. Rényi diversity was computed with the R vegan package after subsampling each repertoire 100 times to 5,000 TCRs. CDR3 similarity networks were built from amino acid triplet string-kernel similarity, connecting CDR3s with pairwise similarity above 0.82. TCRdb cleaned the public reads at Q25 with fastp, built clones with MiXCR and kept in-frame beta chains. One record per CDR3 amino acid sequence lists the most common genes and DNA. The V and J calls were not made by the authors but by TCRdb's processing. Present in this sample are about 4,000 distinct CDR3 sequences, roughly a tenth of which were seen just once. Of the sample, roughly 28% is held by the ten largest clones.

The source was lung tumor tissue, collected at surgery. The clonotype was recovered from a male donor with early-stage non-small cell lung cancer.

The nucleotides read TGTGCCAGCAGTTTAGAGCTGGCGGAGCTGTTTTTT. Its coded protein is CASSLELAELFF. The rearranged segments are TRBV12-3 or TRBV12-4 and TRBJ2-2; the D gene cannot be named for sure. The junction shows trimming of 1 base on V and 10 bases on J, plus 7 bases between the germline ends. The CDR3 goes from the cysteine to the phenylalanine over 12 residues. Only the CDR3 DNA stays, 36 bases, in frame from base 1.